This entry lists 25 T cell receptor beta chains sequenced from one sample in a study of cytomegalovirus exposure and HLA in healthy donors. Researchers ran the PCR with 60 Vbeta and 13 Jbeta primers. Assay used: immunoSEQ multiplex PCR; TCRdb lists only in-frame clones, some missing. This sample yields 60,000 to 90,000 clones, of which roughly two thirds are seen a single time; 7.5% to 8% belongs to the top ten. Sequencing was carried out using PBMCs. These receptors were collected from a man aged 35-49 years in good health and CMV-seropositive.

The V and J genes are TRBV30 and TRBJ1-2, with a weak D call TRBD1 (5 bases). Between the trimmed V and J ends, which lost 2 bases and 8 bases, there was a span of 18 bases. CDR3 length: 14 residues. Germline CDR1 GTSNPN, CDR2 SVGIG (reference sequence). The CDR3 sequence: CAWSLGTAPGGYTF. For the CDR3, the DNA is TGTGCCTGGAGTTTAGGTACAGCCCCAGGGGGCTACACCTTC.

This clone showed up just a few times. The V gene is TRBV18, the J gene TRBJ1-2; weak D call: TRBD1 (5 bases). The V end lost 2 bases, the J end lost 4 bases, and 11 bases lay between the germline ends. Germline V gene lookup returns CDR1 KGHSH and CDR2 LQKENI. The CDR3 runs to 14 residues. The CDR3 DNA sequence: TGTGCCAGCTCACCAAGGGCGGGGACCTATGGCTACACCTTC. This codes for CASSPRAGTYGYTF. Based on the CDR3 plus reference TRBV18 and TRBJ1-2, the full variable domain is NAGVMQNPRHLVRRRGQEARLRCSPMKGHSHVYWYRQLPEEGLKFMVYLQKENIIDESGMPKERFSAEFPKEGPSILRIQQVVRGDSAAYFCASSPRAGTYGYTFGSGTRLTVV.

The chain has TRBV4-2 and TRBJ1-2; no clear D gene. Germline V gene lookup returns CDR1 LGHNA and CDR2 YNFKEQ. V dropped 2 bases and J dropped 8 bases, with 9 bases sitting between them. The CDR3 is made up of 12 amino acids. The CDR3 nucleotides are TGTGCCAGCAGCCAACCTCTTGGCGGCTACACCTTC. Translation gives CASSQPLGGYTF.

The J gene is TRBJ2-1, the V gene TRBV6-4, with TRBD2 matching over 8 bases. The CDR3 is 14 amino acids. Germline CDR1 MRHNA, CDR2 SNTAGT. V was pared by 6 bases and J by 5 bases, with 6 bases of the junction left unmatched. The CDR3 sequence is CASSAVAGHNEQFF. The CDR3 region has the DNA TGTGCCAGCAGCGCTGTAGCGGGACACAATGAGCAGTTCTTC.

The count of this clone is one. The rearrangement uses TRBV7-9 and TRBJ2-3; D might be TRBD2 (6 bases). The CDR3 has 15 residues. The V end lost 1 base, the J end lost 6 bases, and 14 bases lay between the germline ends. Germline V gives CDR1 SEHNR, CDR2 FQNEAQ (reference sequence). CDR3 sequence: CASSLEGGVPDTQYF. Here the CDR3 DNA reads TGTGCCAGCAGCTTAGAGGGAGGAGTCCCGGATACGCAGTATTTT.

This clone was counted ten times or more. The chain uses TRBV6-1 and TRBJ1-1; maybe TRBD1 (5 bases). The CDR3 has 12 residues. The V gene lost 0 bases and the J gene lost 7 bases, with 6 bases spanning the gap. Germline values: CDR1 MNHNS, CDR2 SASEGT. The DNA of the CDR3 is TGTGCCAGCAGTGAAGCAGGGGATGAAGCTTTCTTT. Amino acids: CASSEAGDEAFF.

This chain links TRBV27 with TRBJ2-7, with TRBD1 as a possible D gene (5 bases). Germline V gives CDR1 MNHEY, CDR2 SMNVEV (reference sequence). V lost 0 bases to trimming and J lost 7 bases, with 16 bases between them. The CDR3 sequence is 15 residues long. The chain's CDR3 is CASSLSRQSAREQYF. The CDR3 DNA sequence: TGTGCCAGCAGTTTATCGCGACAGTCCGCTCGGGAGCAGTACTTC.

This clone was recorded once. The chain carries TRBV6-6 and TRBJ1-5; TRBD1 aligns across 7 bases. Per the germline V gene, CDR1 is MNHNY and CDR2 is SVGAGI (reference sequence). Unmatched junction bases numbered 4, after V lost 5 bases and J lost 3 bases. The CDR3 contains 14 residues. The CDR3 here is CASSKGTVNQPQHF. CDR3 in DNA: TGTGCCAGCAGTAAAGGGACAGTCAATCAGCCCCAGCATTTT.

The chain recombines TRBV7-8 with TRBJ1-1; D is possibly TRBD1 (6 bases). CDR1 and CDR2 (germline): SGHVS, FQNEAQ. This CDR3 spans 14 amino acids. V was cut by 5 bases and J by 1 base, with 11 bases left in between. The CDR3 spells CASSLPTGNTEAFF. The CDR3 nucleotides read TGTGCCAGCAGCCTACCGACAGGGAACACTGAAGCTTTCTTT.

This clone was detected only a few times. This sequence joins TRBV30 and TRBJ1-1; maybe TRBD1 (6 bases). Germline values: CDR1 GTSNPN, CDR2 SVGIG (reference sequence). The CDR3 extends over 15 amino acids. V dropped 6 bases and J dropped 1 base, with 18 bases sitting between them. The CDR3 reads CACILMTGSNTEAFF. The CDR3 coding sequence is TGTGCCTGTATTCTAATGACAGGTTCGAACACTGAAGCTTTCTTT.

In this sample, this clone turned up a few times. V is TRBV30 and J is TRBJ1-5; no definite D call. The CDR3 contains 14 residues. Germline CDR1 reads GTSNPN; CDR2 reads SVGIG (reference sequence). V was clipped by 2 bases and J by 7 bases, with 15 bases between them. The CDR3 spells CAWSKAEVRQPQHF. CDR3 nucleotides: TGTGCCTGGAGTAAGGCGGAGGTCCGACAGCCCCAGCATTTT.

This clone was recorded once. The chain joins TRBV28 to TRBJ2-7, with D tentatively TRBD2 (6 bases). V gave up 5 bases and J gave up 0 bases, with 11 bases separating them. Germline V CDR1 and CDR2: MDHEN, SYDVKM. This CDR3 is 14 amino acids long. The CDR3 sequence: CASSTSSRSYEQYF. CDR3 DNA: TGTGCCAGCAGTACTAGCAGCCGCTCCTACGAGCAGTACTTC.

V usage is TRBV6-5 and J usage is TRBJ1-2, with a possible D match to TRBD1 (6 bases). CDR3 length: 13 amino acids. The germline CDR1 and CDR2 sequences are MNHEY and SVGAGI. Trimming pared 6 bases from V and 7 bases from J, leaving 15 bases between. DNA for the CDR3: TGTGCCAGCAGCCGGCAGGGGTCGGGTGGCTACACCTTC. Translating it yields CASSRQGSGGYTF.

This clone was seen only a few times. The CDR3 bases are TGCACCAGCAGCCAAGAGGGGGCTAGCGGGGGCCCGGAGAGCTCCTACGAGCAGTACTTC. Amino acids: CTSSQEGASGGPESSYEQYF. V and J are TRBV1 and TRBJ2-7; the D call TRBD2 from the table was never checked on the DNA. TRBV1 is a listed pseudogene. This CDR3 contains 20 residues.

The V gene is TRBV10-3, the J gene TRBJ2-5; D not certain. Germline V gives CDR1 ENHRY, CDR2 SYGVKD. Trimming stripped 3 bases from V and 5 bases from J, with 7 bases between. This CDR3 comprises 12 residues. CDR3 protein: CAISDSLETQYF. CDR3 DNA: TGTGCCATCAGTGATTCTCTGGAGACCCAGTACTTC.

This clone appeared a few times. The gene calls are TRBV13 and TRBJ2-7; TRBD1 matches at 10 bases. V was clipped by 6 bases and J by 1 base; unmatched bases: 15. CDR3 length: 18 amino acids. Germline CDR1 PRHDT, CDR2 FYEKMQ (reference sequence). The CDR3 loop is CASSWSRTPGQGSYEQYF. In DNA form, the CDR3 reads TGTGCCAGCAGTTGGAGTAGGACTCCGGGACAGGGGTCCTACGAGCAGTACTTC.

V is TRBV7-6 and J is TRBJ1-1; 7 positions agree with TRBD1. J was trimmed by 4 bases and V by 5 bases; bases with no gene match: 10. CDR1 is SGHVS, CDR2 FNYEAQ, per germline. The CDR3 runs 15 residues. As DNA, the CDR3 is TGTGCCAGCAGCCCCGACAGGGAGTGGGGCACTGAAGCTTTCTTT. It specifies CASSPDREWGTEAFF.

In DNA, the CDR3 is TGTGCCAGCAGTGGTCCAGCGGGAGGGCGCGGCACCGGGGAGCTGTTTTTT. Protein: CASSGPAGGRGTGELFF. This rearrangement joins TRBV6-4 to TRBJ2-2; 10 nucleotides line up with TRBD2. CDR1 and CDR2 from the germline V gene are MRHNA and SNTAGT. CDR3 size: 17 residues. V dropped 4 bases and J dropped 4; count of bases not matched to a gene: 9.

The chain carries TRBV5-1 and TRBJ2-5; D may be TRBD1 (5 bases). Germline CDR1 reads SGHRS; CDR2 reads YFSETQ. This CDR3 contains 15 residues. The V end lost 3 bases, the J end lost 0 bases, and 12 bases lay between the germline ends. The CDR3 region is CASSSATANQETQYF. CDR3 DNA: TGCGCCAGCAGCTCAGCGACAGCCAACCAAGAGACCCAGTACTTC.

DNA for the CDR3: TGTGCCAGCAGGGAGCGGGGGGGCCTGATGGATGAGCAGTTCTTC. Encoded protein: CASRERGGLMDEQFF. The chain combines TRBV7-8 with TRBJ2-1, with 10 positions matching TRBD2. V lost 6 bases, J lost 8 bases, and 10 bases stayed unmatched. Germline CDR1 is SGHVS and CDR2 is FQNEAQ. This CDR3 contains 15 residues.

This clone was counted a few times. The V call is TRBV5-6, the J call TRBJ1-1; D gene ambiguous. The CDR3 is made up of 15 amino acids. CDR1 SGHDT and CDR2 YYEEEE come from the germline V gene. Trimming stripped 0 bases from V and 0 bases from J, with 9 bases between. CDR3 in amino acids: CASSLGLRMNTEAFF. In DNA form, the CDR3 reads TGTGCCAGCAGCTTGGGGTTGAGAATGAACACTGAAGCTTTCTTT.

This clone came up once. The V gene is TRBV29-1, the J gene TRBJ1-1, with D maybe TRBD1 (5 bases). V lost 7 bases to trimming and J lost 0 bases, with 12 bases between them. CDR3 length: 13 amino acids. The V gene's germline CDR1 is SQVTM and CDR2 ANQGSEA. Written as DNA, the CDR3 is TGCAGCGCTGGACACAGCATGAACACTGAAGCTTTCTTT. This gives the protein CSAGHSMNTEAFF.

CDR3 region: CASQYQGGEKLFF. The DNA for the CDR3 is TGTGCCTCACAATACCAAGGGGGCGAAAAACTGTTTTTT. V usage is TRBV30 and J usage is TRBJ1-4, with 7 bases aligning to TRBD1. V lost 7 bases to trimming and J lost 8 bases; unmatched junction nucleotides: 10. From germline, CDR1 is GTSNPN and CDR2 SVGIG (reference sequence). There are 13 residues in the CDR3.

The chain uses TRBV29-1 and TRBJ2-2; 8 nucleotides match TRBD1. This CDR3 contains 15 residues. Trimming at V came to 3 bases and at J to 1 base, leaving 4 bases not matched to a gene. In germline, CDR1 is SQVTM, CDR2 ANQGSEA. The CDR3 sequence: CSVDSGQGNTGELFF. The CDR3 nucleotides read TGCAGCGTTGATTCAGGACAGGGGAACACCGGGGAGCTGTTTTTT.

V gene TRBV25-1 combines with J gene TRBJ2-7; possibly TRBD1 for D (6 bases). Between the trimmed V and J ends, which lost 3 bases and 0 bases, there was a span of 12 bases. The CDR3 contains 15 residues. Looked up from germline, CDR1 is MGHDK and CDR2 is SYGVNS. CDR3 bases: TGTGCCAGCAGTGATTCGACAGGCGCCTCCTACGAGCAGTACTTC. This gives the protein CASSDSTGASYEQYF.